A selection of T cell receptor beta chains follows, all from one sample in a study of blood T cell repertoires in COVID-19. Repertoires were generated with immunoSEQ multiplex PCR, while TCRdb's copy carries only in-frame clones and drops some. This sample has about 250,000 clones, with around 88% found just once. The sequenced sample consisted of peripheral blood. The receptors were gathered from a woman of 80 years or more with COVID-19, enrolled during active disease. The CDR3 runs from the conserved cysteine through the conserved F or W. The D gene is left open where the match is weak. A clone size is listed for some rows: how often the clone was seen (once, few, many), or a class if it is expanded.

d_call: TRBD1; j_call: TRBJ2-2; clone_size: .; v_call: TRBV2; cdr3_nt: TGTGCCAGCAGTGGACAGGGGAACACCGGGGAGCTGTTTTTT; cdr3_aa: CASSGQGNTGELFF
d_call: TRBD1; j_call: TRBJ2-3; clone_size: .; v_call: TRBV18; cdr3_nt: TGTGCCAGCAGAATGGACAGGGGGCATGCAGATACGCAGTATTTT; cdr3_aa: CASRMDRGHADTQYF
d_call: .; j_call: TRBJ1-2; clone_size: few; v_call: TRBV29-1; cdr3_nt: TGCAGCGTTGTGGGGGGTTCTCTCCTAGCTAACTATGGCTACACCTTC; cdr3_aa: CSVVGGSLLANYGYTF
d_call: .; j_call: TRBJ1-2; clone_size: .; v_call: TRBV7-2; cdr3_nt: TGTGCCAGCAGCTTAGGGGCAGGGAACTATGGCTACACCTTC; cdr3_aa: CASSLGAGNYGYTF
d_call: TRBD1; j_call: TRBJ1-2; clone_size: .; v_call: TRBV6-5; cdr3_nt: TGTGCCAGCAGTCCCGACAGGGCGCTTTATGGCTACACCTTC; cdr3_aa: CASSPDRALYGYTF
d_call: .; j_call: TRBJ1-6; clone_size: .; v_call: TRBV2; cdr3_nt: TGTGCCAGCACGAGGGCCTATAATTCACCCCTCCACTTT; cdr3_aa: CASTRAYNSPLHF
d_call: TRBD1; j_call: TRBJ1-2; clone_size: .; v_call: TRBV2; cdr3_nt: TGTGCCAGCACCCCCGAGGGACAGTTGGGGGGCTACACCTTC; cdr3_aa: CASTPEGQLGGYTF
d_call: TRBD2; j_call: TRBJ2-3; clone_size: .; v_call: TRBV18; cdr3_nt: TGTGCCAGCTCACCGAGCGGGGGGGCAACAGATACGCAGTATTTT; cdr3_aa: CASSPSGGATDTQYF
d_call: .; j_call: TRBJ1-4; clone_size: .; v_call: TRBV19; cdr3_nt: TGTGCCAGTAGGAAAAGGGGCTTTGGGGAAAAACTGTTTTTT; cdr3_aa: CASRKRGFGEKLFF
d_call: .; j_call: TRBJ2-3; clone_size: .; v_call: TRBV10-3; cdr3_nt: TGTGCCATCAGTGATGGTTTAGCAGATACGCAGTATTTT; cdr3_aa: CAISDGLADTQYF
d_call: .; j_call: TRBJ1-2; clone_size: .; v_call: TRBV28; cdr3_nt: TGTGCCAGCAGCCGGCGACGGCAGGGGATCTATGGCTACACCTTC; cdr3_aa: CASSRRRQGIYGYTF
d_call: TRBD1; j_call: TRBJ1-6; clone_size: .; v_call: TRBV15; cdr3_nt: TGTGCCACCAGCAGACCTGGACAGGCAGCGGTAACCCTCCACTTT; cdr3_aa: CATSRPGQAAVTLHF
d_call: .; j_call: TRBJ1-1; clone_size: .; v_call: TRBV30; cdr3_nt: TGTGCCTGGAGTTCATCGAGGAACACTGAAGCTTTCTTT; cdr3_aa: CAWSSSRNTEAFF
d_call: TRBD2; j_call: TRBJ2-1; clone_size: few; v_call: TRBV11-2; cdr3_nt: TGTGCCAGCAGCTTAGGCCTAGCGGGGCAGGGTGAGCAGTTCTTC; cdr3_aa: CASSLGLAGQGEQFF
d_call: .; j_call: TRBJ2-1; clone_size: .; v_call: TRBV29-1; cdr3_nt: TGCAGCGTTTTTGGGAGTTCCGATGAGCAGTTCTTC; cdr3_aa: CSVFGSSDEQFF
d_call: .; j_call: TRBJ1-2; clone_size: .; v_call: TRBV7-9; cdr3_nt: TGTGCCAGCAGCTATACAGGGTATGGCTACACCTTC; cdr3_aa: CASSYTGYGYTF
d_call: .; j_call: TRBJ2-7; clone_size: once; v_call: TRBV18; cdr3_nt: TGTGCCAGCTCACCCGGACGTGAGGGGCAGTACTTC; cdr3_aa: CASSPGREGQYF
d_call: TRBD1; j_call: TRBJ1-1; clone_size: .; v_call: TRBV2; cdr3_nt: TGTGCCAGCAGGGGACAGATCAACACTGAAGCTTTCTTT; cdr3_aa: CASRGQINTEAFF
d_call: TRBD1; j_call: TRBJ1-1; clone_size: .; v_call: TRBV7-9; cdr3_nt: TGTGCCAGCAGTAGGACAGGGGAGAGCACTGAAGCTTTCTTT; cdr3_aa: CASSRTGESTEAFF
d_call: .; j_call: TRBJ1-6; clone_size: .; v_call: TRBV3-1/TRBV3-2; cdr3_nt: TGTGCCAGCAGCCAATCGCCACCGGGAGAATATAATTCACCCCTCCACTTT; cdr3_aa: CASSQSPPGEYNSPLHF
d_call: TRBD1; j_call: TRBJ1-2; clone_size: .; v_call: TRBV5-1; cdr3_nt: TGCGCCAGCAGCTGGACAGGGGGCGAGGATGGCTACACCTTC; cdr3_aa: CASSWTGGEDGYTF
d_call: .; j_call: TRBJ1-2; clone_size: .; v_call: TRBV29-1; cdr3_nt: TGCAGCGTTGACCCCGCTCGGTACGGCTACACCTTC; cdr3_aa: CSVDPARYGYTF
d_call: TRBD1; j_call: TRBJ1-5; clone_size: .; v_call: TRBV10-3; cdr3_nt: TGTGCCATCAGTGCGACGGGACAGGGGTCGAATCAGCCCCAGCATTTT; cdr3_aa: CAISATGQGSNQPQHF
d_call: .; j_call: TRBJ2-4; clone_size: .; v_call: TRBV5-5; cdr3_nt: TGTGCCAGCAGCCTAATGACCCGGGGGGCCGGCAAAAACATTCAGTACTTC; cdr3_aa: CASSLMTRGAGKNIQYF
d_call: TRBD2; j_call: TRBJ2-4; clone_size: once; v_call: TRBV5-6; cdr3_nt: TGTGCCAGCAGCCTCCGGACTAGCGGGGGTAACATTCAGTACTTC; cdr3_aa: CASSLRTSGGNIQYF
d_call: .; j_call: TRBJ1-2; clone_size: .; v_call: TRBV2; cdr3_nt: TGTGCCAGCAGCTCCCTGACAGCGACATACTATGGCTACACCTTC; cdr3_aa: CASSSLTATYYGYTF
d_call: .; j_call: TRBJ1-2; clone_size: .; v_call: TRBV3-1/TRBV3-2; cdr3_nt: TGTGCCAGCAGCCCAAATACAGGGAACGATGGCTACACCTTC; cdr3_aa: CASSPNTGNDGYTF
d_call: TRBD2; j_call: TRBJ2-7; clone_size: .; v_call: TRBV3-1/TRBV3-2; cdr3_nt: TGTGCCAGCAGCCAAGTGGCTAGCGGTACCTACGAGCAGTACTTC; cdr3_aa: CASSQVASGTYEQYF
d_call: TRBD1; j_call: TRBJ1-2; clone_size: .; v_call: TRBV5-6; cdr3_nt: TGTGCCAGCAGCTGGGGGACAGGGACCAGTAACTATGGCTACACCTTC; cdr3_aa: CASSWGTGTSNYGYTF
d_call: .; j_call: TRBJ2-1; clone_size: .; v_call: TRBV19; cdr3_nt: TGTGCCAGTAGTATAATAGGGAGTTACGAGCAGTTCTTC; cdr3_aa: CASSIIGSYEQFF
d_call: .; j_call: TRBJ2-5; clone_size: .; v_call: TRBV24-1; cdr3_nt: TGTGCCACCAGTGGAGGGGGGGGAGAGACCCAGTACTTC; cdr3_aa: CATSGGGGETQYF
d_call: .; j_call: TRBJ2-1; clone_size: .; v_call: TRBV2; cdr3_nt: TGTGCCAGCAGGGCTTCCTCCTACAATGAGCAGTTCTTC; cdr3_aa: CASRASSYNEQFF
d_call: .; j_call: TRBJ2-7; clone_size: .; v_call: TRBV18; cdr3_nt: TGTGCCAGCTCCCAGGACAGTTCGTCGGCCTACGAGCAGTACTTC; cdr3_aa: CASSQDSSSAYEQYF
d_call: TRBD2; j_call: TRBJ2-1; clone_size: .; v_call: TRBV18; cdr3_nt: TGTGCCAGCTCACCAAGACTAGCGGGGTACAATGAGCAGTTCTTC; cdr3_aa: CASSPRLAGYNEQFF
d_call: .; j_call: TRBJ1-2; clone_size: few; v_call: TRBV4-1; cdr3_nt: TGCGCCAGCAGCCGTACCCAGGACAATAACTATGGCTACACCTTC; cdr3_aa: CASSRTQDNNYGYTF
d_call: TRBD1; j_call: TRBJ1-3; clone_size: few; v_call: TRBV5-1; cdr3_nt: TGCGCCAGCAGCTCGGGACAGGCTGGAAACACCATATATTTT; cdr3_aa: CASSSGQAGNTIYF
d_call: TRBD2; j_call: TRBJ2-5; clone_size: .; v_call: TRBV14; cdr3_nt: TGTGCCAGCAGCCAAGAAACCGGGACTATCCAAGAGACCCAGTACTTC; cdr3_aa: CASSQETGTIQETQYF
d_call: TRBD1; j_call: TRBJ1-4; clone_size: .; v_call: TRBV5-1; cdr3_nt: TGCGCCAGCAGCTTGTTGGGACAGGGGGGTGAAAAACTGTTTTTT; cdr3_aa: CASSLLGQGGEKLFF
d_call: TRBD1; j_call: TRBJ1-2; clone_size: .; v_call: TRBV19; cdr3_nt: TGTGCCAGTAGTGCAGGGGGCTCTGGCTACACCTTC; cdr3_aa: CASSAGGSGYTF
d_call: TRBD1; j_call: TRBJ1-1; clone_size: .; v_call: TRBV20-1; cdr3_nt: TGCAGTGCTACAGGGGGCACTGAAGCTTTCTTT; cdr3_aa: CSATGGTEAFF
d_call: .; j_call: TRBJ2-3; clone_size: .; v_call: TRBV3-1/TRBV3-2; cdr3_nt: TGTGCCAGCAGCCTAGGACTGGTCGATACGCAGTATTTT; cdr3_aa: CASSLGLVDTQYF
d_call: TRBD1; j_call: TRBJ1-2; clone_size: .; v_call: TRBV6-6; cdr3_nt: TGTGCCAGCAGCTCAGACAGGGGGGCCGCTAACTATGGCTACACCTTC; cdr3_aa: CASSSDRGAANYGYTF
d_call: .; j_call: TRBJ1-5; clone_size: .; v_call: TRBV5-1; cdr3_nt: TGCGCCAGCAGCTTAGGAACAGTCAATCAGCCCCAGCATTTT; cdr3_aa: CASSLGTVNQPQHF
d_call: .; j_call: TRBJ2-5; clone_size: .; v_call: TRBV7-8; cdr3_nt: TGTGCCAGCAGCTTATTCACAGGAGATGGGGAGACCCAGTACTTC; cdr3_aa: CASSLFTGDGETQYF
d_call: .; j_call: TRBJ1-2; clone_size: .; v_call: TRBV3-1/TRBV3-2; cdr3_nt: TGTGCCAGCAGCCAATCAGTTGGAGGGAAGGGCTACACCTTC; cdr3_aa: CASSQSVGGKGYTF